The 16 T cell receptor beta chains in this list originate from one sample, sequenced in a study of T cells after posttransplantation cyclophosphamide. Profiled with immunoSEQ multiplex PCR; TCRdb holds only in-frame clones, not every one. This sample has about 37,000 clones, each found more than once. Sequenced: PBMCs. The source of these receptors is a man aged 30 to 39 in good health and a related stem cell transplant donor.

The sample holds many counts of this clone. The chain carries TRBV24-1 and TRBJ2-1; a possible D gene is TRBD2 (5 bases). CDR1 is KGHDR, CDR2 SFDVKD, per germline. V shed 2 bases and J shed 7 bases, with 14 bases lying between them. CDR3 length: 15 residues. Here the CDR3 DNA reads TGTGCCACCAGTGATTCGCTAGGTCCGGGGAATGAGCAGTTCTTC. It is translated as CATSDSLGPGNEQFF.

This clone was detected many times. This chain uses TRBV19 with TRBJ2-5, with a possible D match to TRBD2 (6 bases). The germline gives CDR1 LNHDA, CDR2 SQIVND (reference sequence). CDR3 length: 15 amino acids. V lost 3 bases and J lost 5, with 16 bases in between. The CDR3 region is CASSMSGSRGETQYF. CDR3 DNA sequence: TGTGCCAGTAGTATGTCGGGAAGTCGGGGGGAGACCCAGTACTTC.

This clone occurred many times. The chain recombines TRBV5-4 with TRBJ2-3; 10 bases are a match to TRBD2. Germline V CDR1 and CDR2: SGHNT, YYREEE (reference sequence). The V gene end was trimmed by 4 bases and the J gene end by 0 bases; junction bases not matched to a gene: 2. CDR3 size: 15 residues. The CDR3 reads CASSLAGASTDTQYF. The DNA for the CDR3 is TGTGCCAGCAGCCTAGCGGGGGCTAGCACAGATACGCAGTATTTT.

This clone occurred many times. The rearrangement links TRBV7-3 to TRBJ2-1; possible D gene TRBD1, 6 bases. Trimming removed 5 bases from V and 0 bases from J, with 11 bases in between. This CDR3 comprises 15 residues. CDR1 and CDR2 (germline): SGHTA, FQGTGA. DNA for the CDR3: TGTGCCAGCAGCCCTGGACAGTTCTCCTACAATGAGCAGTTCTTC. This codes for CASSPGQFSYNEQFF.

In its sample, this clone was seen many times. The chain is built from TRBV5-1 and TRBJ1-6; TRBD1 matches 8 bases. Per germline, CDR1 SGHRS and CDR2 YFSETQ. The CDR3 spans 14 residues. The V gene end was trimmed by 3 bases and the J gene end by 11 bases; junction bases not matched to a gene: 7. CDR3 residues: CASSSMTGVPPLHF. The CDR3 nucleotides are TGCGCCAGCAGCTCAATGACAGGGGTTCCACCCCTCCACTTT.

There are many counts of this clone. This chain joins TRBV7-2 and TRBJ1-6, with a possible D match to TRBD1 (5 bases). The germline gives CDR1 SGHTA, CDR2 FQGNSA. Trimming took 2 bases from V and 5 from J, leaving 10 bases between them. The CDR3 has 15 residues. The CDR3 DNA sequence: TGTGCCAGCAGCTTAAACAGGTTGAATAATTCACCCCTCCACTTT. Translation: CASSLNRLNNSPLHF. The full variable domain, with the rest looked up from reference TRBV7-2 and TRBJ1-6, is GAGVSQSPSNKVTEKGKDVELRCDPISGHTALYWYRQSLGQGLEFLIYFQGNSAPDKSGLPSDRFSAERTGGSVSTLTIQRTQQEDSAVYLCASSLNRLNNSPLHFGNGTRLTVT.

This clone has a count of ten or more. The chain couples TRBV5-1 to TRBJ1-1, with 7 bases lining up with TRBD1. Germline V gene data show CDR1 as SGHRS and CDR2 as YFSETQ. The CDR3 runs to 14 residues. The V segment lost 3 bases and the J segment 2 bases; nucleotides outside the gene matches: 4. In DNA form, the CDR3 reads TGCGCCAGCAGCTCCGACAGGGTCAACACTGAAGCTTTCTTT. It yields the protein CASSSDRVNTEAFF.

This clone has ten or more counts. The CDR3 here is CASIQGANEKLFF. DNA for the CDR3: TGTGCCAGCATACAGGGGGCTAATGAAAAACTGTTTTTT. This chain joins TRBV6-6 and TRBJ1-4; 8 nucleotides line up with TRBD1. J was trimmed by 3 bases and V by 7 bases; bases with no gene match: 1. Germline CDR1 is MNHNY and CDR2 is SVGAGI (reference sequence). The CDR3 extends over 13 amino acids.

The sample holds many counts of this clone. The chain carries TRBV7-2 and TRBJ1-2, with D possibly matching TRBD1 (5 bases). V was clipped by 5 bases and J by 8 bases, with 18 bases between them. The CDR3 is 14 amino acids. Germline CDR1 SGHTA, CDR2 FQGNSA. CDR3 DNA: TGTGCCAGCAGCCCCCAACCGGGCTCAGGGGGCTACACCTTC. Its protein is CASSPQPGSGGYTF.

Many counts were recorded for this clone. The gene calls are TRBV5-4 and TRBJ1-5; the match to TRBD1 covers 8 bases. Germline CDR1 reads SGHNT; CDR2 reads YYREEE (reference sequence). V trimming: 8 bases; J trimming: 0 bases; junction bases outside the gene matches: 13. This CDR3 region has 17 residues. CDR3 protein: CASHYQGQADSNQPQHF. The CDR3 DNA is TGTGCCAGTCATTACCAGGGACAGGCGGATAGCAATCAGCCCCAGCATTTT.

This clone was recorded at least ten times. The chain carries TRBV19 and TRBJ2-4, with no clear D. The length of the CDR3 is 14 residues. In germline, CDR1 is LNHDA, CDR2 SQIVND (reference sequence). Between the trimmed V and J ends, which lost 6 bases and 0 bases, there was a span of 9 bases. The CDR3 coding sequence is TGTGCCAGTAGCCCACAGCTAGCCAAAAACATTCAGTACTTC. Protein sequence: CASSPQLAKNIQYF.

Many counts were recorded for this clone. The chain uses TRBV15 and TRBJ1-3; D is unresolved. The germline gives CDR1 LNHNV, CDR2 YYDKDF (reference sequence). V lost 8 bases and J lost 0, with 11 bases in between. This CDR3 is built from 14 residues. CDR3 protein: CATGGLPSGNTIYF. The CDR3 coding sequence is TGTGCCACCGGAGGACTGCCCTCTGGAAACACCATATATTTT.

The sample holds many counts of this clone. For the CDR3, the DNA is TGTGCCAGCACTTATAACAGGGTGTCTGGCTACACCTTC. Translated, it gives CASTYNRVSGYTF. The chain has TRBV5-6 and TRBJ1-2; D perhaps matches TRBD1 (6 bases). V shed 6 bases and J shed 7 bases, with 16 bases lying between them. Looked up from germline, CDR1 is SGHDT and CDR2 is YYEEEE. The CDR3 has 13 residues.

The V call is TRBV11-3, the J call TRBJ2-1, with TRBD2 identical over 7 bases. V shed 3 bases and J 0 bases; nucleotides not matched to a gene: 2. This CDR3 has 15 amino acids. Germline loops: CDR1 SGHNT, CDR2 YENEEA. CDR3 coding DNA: TGTGCCAGCAGCTTGGGGGGGGGCTCCTACAATGAGCAGTTCTTC. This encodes CASSLGGGSYNEQFF.

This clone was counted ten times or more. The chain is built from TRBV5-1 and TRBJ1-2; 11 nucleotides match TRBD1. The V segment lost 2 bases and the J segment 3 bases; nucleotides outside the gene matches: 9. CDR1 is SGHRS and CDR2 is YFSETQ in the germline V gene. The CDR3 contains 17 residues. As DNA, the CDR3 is TGCGCCAGCAGCTTAATACTTCCGGGACAGGGGGACTATGGCTACACCTTC. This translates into CASSLILPGQGDYGYTF.

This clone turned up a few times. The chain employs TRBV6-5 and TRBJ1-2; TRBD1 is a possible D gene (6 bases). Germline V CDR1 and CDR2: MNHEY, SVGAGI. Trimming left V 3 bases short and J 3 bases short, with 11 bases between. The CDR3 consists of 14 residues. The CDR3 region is CASSYLGGDYGYTF. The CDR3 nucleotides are TGTGCCAGCAGTTATCTAGGGGGGGACTATGGCTACACCTTC.